The 14 T cell receptor beta chains given below trace back to one sample, sequenced in a study of response to subunit inactivated influenza vaccine. TCRdb itself ran the RT-PCR reads through MiXCR, one entry per CDR3 protein. The table records hundreds of thousands of distinct CDR3 sequences, roughly 18% of them present only once. The source material was PBMCs from blood, sampled around 5 days after vaccination. The receptors stem from a man between 45 and 60 years old who received an inactivated influenza vaccine.

This clonotype was seen more than once but under ten times. V and J are TRBV5-1 and TRBJ1-3; the D is unclear. The CDR3 sequence is 14 residues long. Per the germline V gene, CDR1 is SGHRS and CDR2 is YFSETQ. Trimming pared 4 bases from V and 3 bases from J, leaving 11 bases between. The CDR3 bases are TGCGCCAGCAGCGAGCGGACGGATGGAAACACCATATATTTT. It encodes CASSERTDGNTIYF.

This clonotype was picked up a small number of times. The chain links TRBV20-1 to TRBJ2-7, with 7 bases fitting TRBD1. Germline V gene data show CDR1 as DFQATT and CDR2 as SNEGSKA (reference sequence). With 7 bases clipped from V and 2 bases from J, the junction kept 8 bases outside the gene matches. The CDR3 has 13 amino acids. CDR3 in DNA: TGCAGTGTAAGGGCCAGGGGGACCTACGAGCAGTACTTC. Its protein product is CSVRARGTYEQYF.

This clonotype occurred many times. This sequence joins TRBV5-1 and TRBJ2-5, with D perhaps assigned TRBD1 or TRBD2 (6 bases each). Trimming took off 2 bases at V and 3 bases at J, with 17 bases between the two ends. The CDR3 runs to 16 residues. CDR1 is SGHRS, CDR2 YFSETQ, per germline. CDR3 nucleotides: TGCGCCAGCAGCTTTTCACCCGGGGGCTCCAAAGAGACCCAGTACTTC. Its translation: CASSFSPGGSKETQYF.

This clonotype was recorded at least ten times. Here the CDR3 DNA reads TGTGCCAGCCTATATAGGGGGGGCAATCAGCCCCAGCATTTT. Translated, it gives CASLYRGGNQPQHF. The V gene is TRBV6-1, the J gene TRBJ1-5; possibly TRBD1 for D (6 bases). Trimming pared 8 bases from V and 2 bases from J, leaving 13 bases between. The CDR3 extends over 14 amino acids. CDR1 is MNHNS, CDR2 SASEGT, per germline.

The J gene is TRBJ1-5, the V gene TRBV12-3 or TRBV12-4, with D uncertain. The CDR3 loop spans 14 amino acids. V lost 5 bases and J 3 bases, leaving 11 bases between the germline ends. This CDR3 is CASSPQAYNQPQHF. CDR3 bases: TGTGCCAGCAGTCCCCAGGCGTACAATCAGCCCCAGCATTTT.

The table lists this clonotype with a few counts. This chain connects TRBV20-1 to TRBJ1-1; 9 bases fit TRBD1. The CDR3 is 14 residues long. J lost 3 bases, V lost 4 bases, and 6 bases had no gene match. Germline-derived CDR1 and CDR2 are DFQATT and SNEGSKA (reference sequence). In DNA, the CDR3 is TGCAGTGCTAAACAGGGGGCTGGGGACACTGAAGCTTTCTTT. The encoded protein is CSAKQGAGDTEAFF.

This clonotype was detected only a few times. The chain has TRBV20-1 and TRBJ2-7; 9 bases agree with TRBD2. V shed 3 bases and J 3 bases; nucleotides not matched to a gene: 6. Germline V gene lookup returns CDR1 DFQATT and CDR2 SNEGSKA (reference sequence). The CDR3 sequence is 14 residues long. CDR3: CSASTPSGDYEQYF. Here the CDR3 DNA reads TGCAGTGCTAGTACGCCTAGCGGGGACTACGAGCAGTACTTC.

CDR3 nucleotide sequence: TGCGCCAGCAGCCCATACCCCGGGACAGGGTACGAGCAGTACTTC. The encoded protein is CASSPYPGTGYEQYF. V gene TRBV5-1 combines with J gene TRBJ2-7; 9 nucleotides agree with TRBD1. V shed 4 bases, J shed 4 bases, and the junction held 9 bases outside the gene matches. CDR1 SGHRS and CDR2 YFSETQ come from the germline V gene. The length of the CDR3 is 15 residues.

This clonotype has only a few counts. The rearrangement uses TRBV5-1 and TRBJ2-1, with D perhaps TRBD1 (6 bases). Per germline, CDR1 SGHRS and CDR2 YFSETQ. Trimming pared 4 bases from V and 7 bases from J, leaving 21 bases between. This CDR3 region has 16 residues. This CDR3 is CASSVGGLARGNEQFF. The CDR3, as DNA: TGCGCCAGCAGCGTCGGTGGGCTAGCCAGGGGTAATGAGCAGTTCTTC.

The table lists this clonotype with a few counts. V is TRBV12-3 or TRBV12-4 and J is TRBJ2-2; D possibly corresponds to TRBD1 (5 bases). The CDR3 contains 13 residues. V gave up 7 bases and J gave up 5 bases, with 11 bases separating them. The CDR3 DNA reads TGTGCCAGCACCCCTAGGGGTACCGGGGAGCTGTTTTTT. Translating gives CASTPRGTGELFF.

The sample holds a few counts of this clonotype. The gene calls are TRBV12-3 or TRBV12-4 and TRBJ1-2; TRBD1 matches 11 bases. The CDR3 has 17 amino acids. Trimming took 6 bases from V and 0 from J; bases not matched to a gene: 9. The CDR3 loop is CASRQGQGAVTNYGYTF. DNA of the CDR3: TGTGCCAGCAGGCAAGGACAGGGGGCGGTTACTAACTATGGCTACACCTTC.

This chain links TRBV5-1 with TRBJ2-7, with D perhaps matching TRBD1 (6 bases). V dropped 1 base and J dropped 6 bases, with 11 bases sitting between them. CDR3 length: 13 residues. Looked up from germline, CDR1 is SGHRS and CDR2 is YFSETQ. As DNA, the CDR3 is TGCGCCAGCAGCTTGATCTCAGGGGTCGAGCAGTACTTC. As protein: CASSLISGVEQYF.

This clonotype has just a few counts. CDR3 amino acids: CSVGVTGGLSYNEQFF. Written as DNA, the CDR3 is TGCAGCGTTGGGGTGACAGGGGGCCTCTCCTACAATGAGCAGTTCTTC. J is TRBJ2-1 and V is TRBV29-1, with 10 bases that match TRBD1. Germline-derived CDR1 and CDR2 are SQVTM and ANQGSEA. Trimming removed 4 bases from V and 0 bases from J; junction bases left unmatched: 6. The CDR3 runs 16 residues.

This clonotype was counted between two and nine times. The chain's CDR3 is CATSDYSNTEAFF. DNA of the CDR3: TGTGCCACCAGTGACTACAGCAACACTGAAGCTTTCTTT. The gene calls are TRBV24-1 and TRBJ1-1, with D hard to call. The V and J ends lost 4 bases and 2 bases respectively, with 7 bases between them. CDR1 is KGHDR, CDR2 SFDVKD, per germline. This CDR3 comprises 13 residues.